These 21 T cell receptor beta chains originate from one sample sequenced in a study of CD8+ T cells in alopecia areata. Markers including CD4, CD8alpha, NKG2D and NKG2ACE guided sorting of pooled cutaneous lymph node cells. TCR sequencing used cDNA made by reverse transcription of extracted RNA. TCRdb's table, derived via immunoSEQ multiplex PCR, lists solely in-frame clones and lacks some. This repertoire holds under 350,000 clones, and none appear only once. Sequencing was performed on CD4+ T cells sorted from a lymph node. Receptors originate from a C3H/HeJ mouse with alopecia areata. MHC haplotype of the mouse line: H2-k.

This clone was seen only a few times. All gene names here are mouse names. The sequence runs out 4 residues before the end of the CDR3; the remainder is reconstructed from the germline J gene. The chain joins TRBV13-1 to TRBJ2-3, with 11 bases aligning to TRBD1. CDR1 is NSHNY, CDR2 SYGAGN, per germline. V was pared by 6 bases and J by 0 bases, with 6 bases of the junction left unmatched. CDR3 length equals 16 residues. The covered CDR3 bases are TGTGCCAGCACCTCCGGGACAGGGGGGAGTGCAGAA. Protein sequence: CASTSGTGGSAE. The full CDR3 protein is CASTSGTGGSAETLYF.

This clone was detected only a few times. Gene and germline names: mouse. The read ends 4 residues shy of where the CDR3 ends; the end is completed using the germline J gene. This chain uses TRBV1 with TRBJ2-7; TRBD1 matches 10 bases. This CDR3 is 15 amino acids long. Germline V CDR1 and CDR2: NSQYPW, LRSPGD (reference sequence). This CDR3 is CTCSAPGTGVDEQYF. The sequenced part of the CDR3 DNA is TGCACCTGCAGTGCACCCGGGACAGGGGTGGAT. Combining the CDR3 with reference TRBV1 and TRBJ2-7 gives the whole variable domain VTLLEQNPRWRLVPRGQAVNLRCILKNSQYPWMSWYQQDLQKQLQWLFTLRSPGDKEVKSLPGADYLATRVTDTELRLQVANMSQGRTLYCTCSAPGTGVDEQYFGPGTRLTVL.

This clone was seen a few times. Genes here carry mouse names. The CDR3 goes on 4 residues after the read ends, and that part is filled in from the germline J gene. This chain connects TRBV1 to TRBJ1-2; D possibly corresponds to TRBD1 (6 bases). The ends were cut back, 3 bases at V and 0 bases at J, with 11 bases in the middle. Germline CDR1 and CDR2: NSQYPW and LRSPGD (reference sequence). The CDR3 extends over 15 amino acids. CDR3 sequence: CTCSADSGTNSDYTF. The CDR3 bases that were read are TGCACCTGCAGTGCGGACAGCGGGACAAACTCC.

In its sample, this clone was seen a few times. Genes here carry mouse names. CDR3 amino acids: CTCSAVGQKNTLYF. The part of the CDR3 DNA that was read is TGCACCTGCAGTGCAGTGGGACAGAAAAAC. The chain links TRBV1 to TRBJ2-4; 7 bases match TRBD1. Sequencing ends 4 residues short of the CDR3 end; the germline J gene provides the rest. CDR1 is NSQYPW and CDR2 is LRSPGD in the germline V gene (reference sequence). There are 14 residues in the CDR3.

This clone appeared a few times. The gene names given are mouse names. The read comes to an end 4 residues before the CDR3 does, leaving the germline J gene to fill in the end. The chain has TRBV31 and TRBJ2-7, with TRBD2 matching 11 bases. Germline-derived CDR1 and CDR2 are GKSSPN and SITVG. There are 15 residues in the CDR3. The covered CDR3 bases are TGTGCCTGGAGTCCTCTCGACTGGGGGGGGAAT. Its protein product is CAWSPLDWGGN. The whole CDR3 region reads CAWSPLDWGGNEQYF. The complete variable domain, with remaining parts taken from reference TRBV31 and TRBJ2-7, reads AQTIHQWPVAEIKAVGSPLSLGCTIKGKSSPNLYWYWQATGGTLQQLFYSITVGQVESVVQLNLSASRPKDDQFILSTEKLLLSHSGFYLCAWSPLDWGGNEQYFGPGTRLTVL.

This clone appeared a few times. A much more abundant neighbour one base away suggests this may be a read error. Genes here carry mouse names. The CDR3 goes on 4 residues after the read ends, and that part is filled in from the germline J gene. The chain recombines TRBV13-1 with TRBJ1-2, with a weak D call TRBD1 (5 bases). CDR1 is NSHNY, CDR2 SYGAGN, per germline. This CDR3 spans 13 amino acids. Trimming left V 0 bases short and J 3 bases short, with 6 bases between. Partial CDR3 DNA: TGTGCCAGCAGTGATGCAGGGTACTCC. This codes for CASSDAGYS. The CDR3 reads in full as CASSDAGYSDYTF.

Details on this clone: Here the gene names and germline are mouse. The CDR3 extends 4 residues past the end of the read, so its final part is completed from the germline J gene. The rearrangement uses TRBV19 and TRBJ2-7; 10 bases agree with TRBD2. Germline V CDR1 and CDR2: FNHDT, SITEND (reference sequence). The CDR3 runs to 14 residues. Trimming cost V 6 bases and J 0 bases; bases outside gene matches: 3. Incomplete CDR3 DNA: TGTGCCAGCAAAGGACTGGGGGACTCCTAT. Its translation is CASKGLGDSY. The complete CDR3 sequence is CASKGLGDSYEQYF.

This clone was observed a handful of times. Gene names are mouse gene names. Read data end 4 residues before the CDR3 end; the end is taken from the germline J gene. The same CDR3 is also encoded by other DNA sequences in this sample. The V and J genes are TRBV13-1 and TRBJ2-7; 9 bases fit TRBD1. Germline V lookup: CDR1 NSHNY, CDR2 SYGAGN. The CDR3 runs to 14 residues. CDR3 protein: CASSDATGGYEQYF. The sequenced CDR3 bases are TGTGCCAGCAGTGATGCGACAGGGGGGTAT.

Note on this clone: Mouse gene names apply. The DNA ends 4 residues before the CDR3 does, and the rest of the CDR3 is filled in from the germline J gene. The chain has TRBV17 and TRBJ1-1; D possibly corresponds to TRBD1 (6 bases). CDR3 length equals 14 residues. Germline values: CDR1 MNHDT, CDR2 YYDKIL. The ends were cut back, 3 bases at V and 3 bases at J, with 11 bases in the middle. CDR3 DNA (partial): TGTGCTAGCAGTAGTAGGGGGGCGGACACA. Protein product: CASSSRGADT. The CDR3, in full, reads CASSSRGADTEVFF.

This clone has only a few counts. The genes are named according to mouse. The DNA read from the CDR3 is TGTGCCAGCAGCCCCCGGGGGGCCGGGGAC. Translation gives CASSPRGAGD. The CDR3 as a whole reads CASSPRGAGDTQYF. V is TRBV5 and J is TRBJ2-5, with D possibly being TRBD2 (7 bases). The read ends 4 residues shy of where the CDR3 ends; the end is completed using the germline J gene. Germline-derived CDR1 and CDR2 are LGHNA and YNLKQL (reference sequence). The CDR3 extends over 14 amino acids.

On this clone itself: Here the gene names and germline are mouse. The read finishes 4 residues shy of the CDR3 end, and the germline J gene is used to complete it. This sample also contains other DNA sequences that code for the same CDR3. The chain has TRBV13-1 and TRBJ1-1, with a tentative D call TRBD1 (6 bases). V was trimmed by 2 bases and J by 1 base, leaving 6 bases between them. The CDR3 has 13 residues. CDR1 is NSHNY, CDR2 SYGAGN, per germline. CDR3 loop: CASSEQGNTEVFF. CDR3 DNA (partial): TGTGCCAGCAGTGAACAGGGGAACACA.

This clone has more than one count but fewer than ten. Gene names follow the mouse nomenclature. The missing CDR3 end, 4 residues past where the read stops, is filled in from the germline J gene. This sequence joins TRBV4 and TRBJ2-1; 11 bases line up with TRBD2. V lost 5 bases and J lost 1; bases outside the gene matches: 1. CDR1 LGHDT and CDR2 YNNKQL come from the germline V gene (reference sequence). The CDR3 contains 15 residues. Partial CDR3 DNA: TGTGCCAGCAGCCGACTGGGGGGGAACTATGCT. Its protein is CASSRLGGNYA. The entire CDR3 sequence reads CASSRLGGNYAEQFF.

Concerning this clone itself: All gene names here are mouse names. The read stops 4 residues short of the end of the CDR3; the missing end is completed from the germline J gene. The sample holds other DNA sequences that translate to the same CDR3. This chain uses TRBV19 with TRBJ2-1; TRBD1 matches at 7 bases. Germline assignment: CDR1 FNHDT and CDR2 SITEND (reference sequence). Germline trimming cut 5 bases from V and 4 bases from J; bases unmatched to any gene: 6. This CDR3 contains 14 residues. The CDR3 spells CASSPPGQYAEQFF. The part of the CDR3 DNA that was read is TGTGCCAGCAGCCCCCCGGGACAGTATGCT.

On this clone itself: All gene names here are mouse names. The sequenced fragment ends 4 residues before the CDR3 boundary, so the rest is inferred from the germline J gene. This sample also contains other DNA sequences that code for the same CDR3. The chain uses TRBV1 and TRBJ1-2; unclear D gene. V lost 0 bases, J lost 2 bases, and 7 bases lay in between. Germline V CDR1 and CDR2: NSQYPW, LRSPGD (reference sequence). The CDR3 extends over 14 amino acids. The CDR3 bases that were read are TGCACCTGCAGTGCAGAGGGGAGGAACTCC. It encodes CTCSAEGRNS. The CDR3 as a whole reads CTCSAEGRNSDYTF. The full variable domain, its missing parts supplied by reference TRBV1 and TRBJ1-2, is VTLLEQNPRWRLVPRGQAVNLRCILKNSQYPWMSWYQQDLQKQLQWLFTLRSPGDKEVKSLPGADYLATRVTDTELRLQVANMSQGRTLYCTCSAEGRNSDYTFGSGTRLLVI.

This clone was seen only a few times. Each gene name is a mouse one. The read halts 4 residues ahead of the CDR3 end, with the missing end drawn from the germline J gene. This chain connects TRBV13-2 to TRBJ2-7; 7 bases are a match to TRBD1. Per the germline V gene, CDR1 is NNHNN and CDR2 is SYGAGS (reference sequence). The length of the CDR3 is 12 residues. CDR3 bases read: TGTGCCAGCCGGCAGGGGGTGTAT. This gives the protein CASRQGVY. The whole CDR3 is CASRQGVYEQYF.

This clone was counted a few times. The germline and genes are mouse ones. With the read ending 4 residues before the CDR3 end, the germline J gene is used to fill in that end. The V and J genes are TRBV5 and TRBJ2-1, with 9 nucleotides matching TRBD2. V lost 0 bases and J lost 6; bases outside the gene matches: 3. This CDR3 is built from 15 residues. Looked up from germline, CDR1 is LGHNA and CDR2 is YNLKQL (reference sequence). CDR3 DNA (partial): TGTGCCAGCAGCCAAGAGCTGGGGGGGAGTGCT. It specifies CASSQELGGSA. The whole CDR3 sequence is CASSQELGGSAEQFF.

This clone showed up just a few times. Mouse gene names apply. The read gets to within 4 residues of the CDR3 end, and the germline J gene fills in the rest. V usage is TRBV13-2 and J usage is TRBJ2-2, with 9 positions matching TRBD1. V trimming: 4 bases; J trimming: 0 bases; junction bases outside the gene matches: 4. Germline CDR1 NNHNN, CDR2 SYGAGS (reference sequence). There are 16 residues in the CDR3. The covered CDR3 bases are TGTGCCAGCGGTCTCCGGGACAGGGCAAACACCGGG. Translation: CASGLRDRANTG. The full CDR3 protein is CASGLRDRANTGQLYF.

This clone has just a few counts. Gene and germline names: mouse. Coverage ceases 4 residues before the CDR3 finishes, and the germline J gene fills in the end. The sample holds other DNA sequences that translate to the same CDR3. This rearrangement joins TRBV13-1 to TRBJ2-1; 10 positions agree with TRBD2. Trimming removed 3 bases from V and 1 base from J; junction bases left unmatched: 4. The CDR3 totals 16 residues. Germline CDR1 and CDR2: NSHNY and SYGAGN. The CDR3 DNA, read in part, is TGTGCCAGCAGTGGGACTGGGGGCCGAAACTATGCT. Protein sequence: CASSGTGGRNYA. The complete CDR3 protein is CASSGTGGRNYAEQFF.

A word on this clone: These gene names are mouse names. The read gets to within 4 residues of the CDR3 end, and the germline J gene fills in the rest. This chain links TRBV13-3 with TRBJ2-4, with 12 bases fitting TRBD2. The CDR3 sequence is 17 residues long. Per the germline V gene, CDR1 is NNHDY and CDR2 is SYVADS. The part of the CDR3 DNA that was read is TGTGCCAGCAGTCCCGGACTGGGGGGGAGTGGGAAAAAC. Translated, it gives CASSPGLGGSGKN. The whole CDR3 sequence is CASSPGLGGSGKNTLYF.

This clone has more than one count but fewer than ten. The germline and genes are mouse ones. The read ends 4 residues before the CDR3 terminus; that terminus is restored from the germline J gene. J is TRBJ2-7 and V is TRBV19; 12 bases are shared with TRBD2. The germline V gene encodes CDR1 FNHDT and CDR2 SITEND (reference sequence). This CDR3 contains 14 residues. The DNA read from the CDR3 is TGTGCCAGCAGATCCGGGACTGGGGGGTAT. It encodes CASRSGTGGY. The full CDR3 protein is CASRSGTGGYEQYF.

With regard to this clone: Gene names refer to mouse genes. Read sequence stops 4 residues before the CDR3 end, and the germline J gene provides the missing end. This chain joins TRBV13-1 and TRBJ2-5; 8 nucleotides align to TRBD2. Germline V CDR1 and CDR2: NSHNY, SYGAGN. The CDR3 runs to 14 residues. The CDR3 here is CASSELGGKDTQYF. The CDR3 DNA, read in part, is TGTGCCAGCAGTGAATTGGGGGGGAAGGAC.